Below, 3 T cell receptor beta chains from the same sample are listed, as sequenced in a study of T cell responses to AZD1222 COVID-19 vaccine. Measured with immunoSEQ multiplex PCR; TCRdb has only the in-frame clones, and not every one. The data hold under 35,000 clones, with about 89% observed a single time. Material: peripheral blood, obtained on day 0 of AZD1222 vaccination. The receptors were sampled from an adult in good health.

This clone was recorded a few times. The genes are TRBV11-2 and TRBJ1-1, with TRBD1 as a possible D gene (5 bases). V was cut by 0 bases and J by 1 base, with 15 bases left in between. This CDR3 spans 17 amino acids. The V gene's germline CDR1 is SGHAT and CDR2 FQNNGV. In DNA form, the CDR3 reads TGTGCCAGCAGCTTAGAATTAGGGCGGACAAAGAACACTGAAGCTTTCTTT. Amino acids: CASSLELGRTKNTEAFF.

The gene calls are TRBV9 and TRBJ1-2; the D is unclear. Germline CDR1 SGDLS, CDR2 YYNGEE. Trimming shortened V by 4 bases and J by 8 bases, and 12 bases separated the two germline ends. The CDR3 runs 12 residues. The CDR3: CASSPTDGGYTF. Written as DNA, the CDR3 is TGTGCCAGCAGCCCAACGGACGGGGGCTACACCTTC.

This chain connects TRBV14 to TRBJ1-3; a weak D match, TRBD1 (5 bases). Germline assignment: CDR1 SGHDN and CDR2 FVKESK. The CDR3 covers 13 residues. Trimming took off 8 bases at V and 8 bases at J, with 16 bases between the two ends. CDR3 amino acids: CASGGLLGDTIYF. CDR3 nucleotides: TGTGCCAGCGGCGGACTGCTGGGGGACACCATATATTTT.